The present T cell receptor beta chain was sequenced within a study of blood T cell repertoires in COVID-19. Study-level information: Some COVID-19 samples were acute and others convalescent; all came from the United States, Italy and Spain.

The protocol was immunoSEQ multiplex PCR, while the TCRdb copy is restricted to in-frame clones and leaves out a portion. Among about 370,000 clones listed, around 89% were seen once. The CDR3 is 19 amino acids. CDR1 and CDR2 (germline): SGHTA, FQGTGA. Germline trimming cut 5 bases from V and 4 bases from J; bases unmatched to any gene: 10. The chain combines TRBV7-3 with TRBJ2-6, with 14 positions matching TRBD2. This clonotype originated in a man younger than 30 with active or convalescent COVID-19. The sequenced sample was peripheral blood. CDR3 residues: CASSLRGLAGVSGANVLTF. DNA of the CDR3: TGTGCCAGCAGCCTCAGGGGACTAGCGGGAGTTTCCGGGGCCAACGTCCTGACTTTC.